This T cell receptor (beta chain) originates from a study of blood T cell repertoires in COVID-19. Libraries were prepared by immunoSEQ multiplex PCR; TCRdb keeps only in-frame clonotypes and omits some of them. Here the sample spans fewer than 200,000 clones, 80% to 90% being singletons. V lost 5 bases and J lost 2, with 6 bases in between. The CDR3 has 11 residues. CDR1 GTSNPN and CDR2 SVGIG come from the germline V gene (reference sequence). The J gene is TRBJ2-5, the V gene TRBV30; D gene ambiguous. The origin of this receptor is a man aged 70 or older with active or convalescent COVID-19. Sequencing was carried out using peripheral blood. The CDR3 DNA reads TGTGCCTGGGTGGCTCAAGAGACCCAGTACTTC. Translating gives CAWVAQETQYF.